This T cell receptor (beta chain) came from a study of T cell repertoires in cytomegalovirus infection. Across the study: An indication of both CMV infection and matching HLA type came from public TCR beta signatures.

MiXCR, run by TCRdb on the reads, gives a single entry per CDR3 protein. The sample carries tens of thousands of distinct CDR3 sequences, more than 3% recorded once. The CDR3 runs 13 residues. With 3 bases removed from V and 9 bases from J, the gap between germline ends came to 14 bases. Germline V gene data show CDR1 as LNHDA and CDR2 as SQIVND (reference sequence). This clonotype was counted once. This sequence may be a read error, since a much larger clone differs from it by one base. Material for sequencing was PBMCs. The V and J genes are TRBV19 and TRBJ1-1; D is unresolved. The TCR originated in a human donor in good health (CMV status not recorded). Some clones in this sample may be carry-over from other donors' samples. The CDR3 reads CASSIQNTKKAFF. Written as DNA, the CDR3 is TGTGCCAGTAGTATCCAGAACACCAAAAAAGCTTTCTTT.